Listed here are 2 T cell receptor beta chains from one sample, sequenced in a study of blood T cell repertoires in COVID-19. Measured with immunoSEQ multiplex PCR; TCRdb has only the in-frame clones, and not every one. Of over 150,000 clones in the sample, approximately 86% are singletons; the top ten hold 6.5% to 7.5%. The source material was peripheral blood. These receptors all come from a man older than 75 with COVID-19, enrolled during active disease.

This clone has more than one count but fewer than ten. Other DNA sequences in this sample translate to the same CDR3. The V and J genes are TRBV18 and TRBJ1-1; the D is unclear. V lost 2 bases, J lost 1 base, and 8 bases lay in between. The germline V gene encodes CDR1 KGHSH and CDR2 LQKENI. The CDR3 runs 14 residues. The CDR3 DNA reads as TGTGCCAGCTCACCAACGGGTGAGAACACTGAAGCTTTCTTT. Translated, it gives CASSPTGENTEAFF.

In this sample, this clone turned up once. This sequence joins TRBV28 and TRBJ1-1, with 7 bases matching TRBD1. With 6 bases clipped from V and 2 bases from J, the junction kept 6 bases outside the gene matches. The CDR3 is 14 residues long. Germline V gene sequence: CDR1 MDHEN, CDR2 SYDVKM. CDR3 coding DNA: TGTGCCAGCAGCTTTGACAGGGTTAACACTGAAGCTTTCTTT. Translated: CASSFDRVNTEAFF.